The 10 T cell receptor beta chains below were found in one sample sequenced in a study of regulatory T cells in long-lasting Graves disease. Construction of TCR beta libraries relied on iRepertoire HTBI primers and on Arm-PCR targeting CDR3 regions. TCRdb analysed the multiplex PCR reads with MiXCR anew, one entry per CDR3 protein. The data show about 420,000 distinct CDR3 sequences, around 22% seen once. Regarding time point: persistent/refractory GD, antithyroid drugs over 5 years with positive TRAb. The TCR library used RNA extracted from PBMCs. Material: peripheral blood mononuclear cells (PBMCs), obtained when the disease was refractory, from a patient treated with antithyroid drugs. The receptor source for this set is a female donor with Graves disease.

V gene TRBV20-1 combines with J gene TRBJ2-2; D is unclear. The CDR3 sequence is 14 residues long. CDR1 DFQATT and CDR2 SNEGSKA come from the germline V gene (reference sequence). Trimming pared 6 bases from V and 2 bases from J, leaving 13 bases between. CDR3 nucleotides: TGCAGTGCCCGTCGGTCCCCAAACACCGGGGAGCTGTTTTTT. Its translation: CSARRSPNTGELFF.

The J gene is TRBJ2-7, the V gene TRBV11-2, with D perhaps TRBD1 (5 bases). This CDR3 is 11 amino acids long. Between the trimmed V and J ends, which lost 3 bases and 6 bases, there was a span of 6 bases. Germline V lookup: CDR1 SGHAT, CDR2 FQNNGV. The CDR3 DNA sequence: TGTGCCAGCAGCTTCGACAGCGAGCAGTACTTC. It translates to CASSFDSEQYF. The complete variable domain, with remaining parts taken from reference TRBV11-2 and TRBJ2-7, reads EAGVAQSPRYKIIEKRQSVAFWCNPISGHATLYWYQQILGQGPKLLIQFQNNGVVDDSQLPKDRFSAERLKGVDSTLKIQPAKLEDSAVYLCASSFDSEQYFGPGTRLTVT.

The chain has TRBV6-9 and TRBJ2-7; no firm D call. Trimming cost V 3 bases and J 11 bases, with 14 bases left between them. The CDR3 covers 12 residues. Germline lookup yields CDR1 MNHGY and CDR2 SVAAGI. The CDR3 region is CASSYSMREKYF. In DNA, the CDR3 is TGTGCCAGCAGTTACAGCATGCGTGAGAAGTACTTC.

The chain joins TRBV6-1 to TRBJ1-5; D uncertain. The V gene's germline CDR1 is MNHNS and CDR2 SASEGT. Trimming left V 6 bases short and J 5 bases short, with 8 bases between. This CDR3 contains 12 residues. The CDR3 nucleotides are TGTGCCAGCAGGACCGCTGATCAGCCCCAGCATTTT. The encoded protein is CASRTADQPQHF.

This clonotype was picked up many times. The V gene is TRBV6-5, the J gene TRBJ2-7; 7 bases fit TRBD2. Germline CDR1 and CDR2: MNHEY and SVGAGI. V was pared by 0 bases and J by 0 bases, with 8 bases of the junction left unmatched. The CDR3 contains 17 residues. In DNA, the CDR3 is TGTGCCAGCAGTTACTCTTTCCAAAGCGGGGCCTCCTACGAGCAGTACTTC. Encoded protein: CASSYSFQSGASYEQYF.

The rearrangement links TRBV7-2 to TRBJ2-2; the D gene is possibly TRBD1 (6 bases). Germline V gene sequence: CDR1 SGHTA, CDR2 FQGNSA. V dropped 1 base and J dropped 6 bases, with 12 bases sitting between them. This CDR3 contains 15 residues. In DNA form, the CDR3 reads TGTGCCAGCAGCTTAGGTGGGGGCGCCCCCGGGGAGCTGTTTTTT. It specifies CASSLGGGAPGELFF.

This clonotype was seen ten or more times. This chain connects TRBV2 to TRBJ1-2; 8 bases align to TRBD1. Germline V lookup: CDR1 SNHLY, CDR2 FYNNEI. This CDR3 has 15 residues. Trimming took 1 base from V and 9 from J; bases not matched to a gene: 10. CDR3 protein: CASSEDRGMIGSYTF. CDR3 coding DNA: TGTGCCAGCAGTGAAGACAGGGGGATGATAGGCAGCTACACCTTC.

The chain uses TRBV18 and TRBJ2-5; D may be TRBD1 (5 bases). The germline V gene encodes CDR1 KGHSH and CDR2 LQKENI. CDR3 size: 15 residues. V was clipped by 2 bases and J by 2 bases, with 12 bases between them. In DNA, the CDR3 is TGTGCCAGCTCACCATTCGAAGGGGCTCAAGAGACCCAGTACTTC. Protein product: CASSPFEGAQETQYF.

This chain joins TRBV29-1 and TRBJ1-1; D not certain. The CDR3 totals 11 residues. CDR1 and CDR2 from the germline V gene are SQVTM and ANQGSEA. V was pared by 5 bases and J by 6 bases, with 10 bases between. The CDR3: CSVRDVAEAFF. In DNA, the CDR3 is TGCAGCGTTCGTGATGTCGCTGAAGCTTTCTTT.

At least ten counts were recorded for this clonotype. The V gene is TRBV28, the J gene TRBJ2-7; 7 bases map to TRBD2. The V segment lost 4 bases and the J segment 0 bases; nucleotides outside the gene matches: 12. CDR3 length: 17 amino acids. Germline V gene sequence: CDR1 MDHEN, CDR2 SYDVKM. The CDR3 DNA sequence: TGTGCCAGCAGTTACCATCGACTCGAGCGGGACTCCTACGAGCAGTACTTC. This gives the protein CASSYHRLERDSYEQYF.